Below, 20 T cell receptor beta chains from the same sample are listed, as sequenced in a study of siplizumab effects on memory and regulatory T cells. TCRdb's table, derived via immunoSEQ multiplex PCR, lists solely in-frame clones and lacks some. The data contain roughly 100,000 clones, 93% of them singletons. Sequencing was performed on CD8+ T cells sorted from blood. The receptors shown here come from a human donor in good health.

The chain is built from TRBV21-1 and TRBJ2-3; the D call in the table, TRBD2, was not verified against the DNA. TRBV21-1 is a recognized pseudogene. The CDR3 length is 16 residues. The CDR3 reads CASSKRIAVMQDTQYF. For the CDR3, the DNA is TGTGCCAGCAGTAAAAGGATAGCAGTCATGCAAGATACGCAGTATTTT.

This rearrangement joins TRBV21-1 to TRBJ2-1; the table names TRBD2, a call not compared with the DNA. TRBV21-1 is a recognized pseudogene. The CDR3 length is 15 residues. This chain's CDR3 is CASSKGPGGRIEQFF. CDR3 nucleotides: TGTGCCAGCAGCAAAGGTCCGGGGGGGCGGATTGAGCAGTTCTTC.

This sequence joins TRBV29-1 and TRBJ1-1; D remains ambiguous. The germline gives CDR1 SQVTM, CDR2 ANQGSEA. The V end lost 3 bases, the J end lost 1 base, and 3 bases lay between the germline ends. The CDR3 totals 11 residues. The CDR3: CSVEGNTEAFF. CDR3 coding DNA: TGCAGCGTTGAGGGGAACACTGAAGCTTTCTTT. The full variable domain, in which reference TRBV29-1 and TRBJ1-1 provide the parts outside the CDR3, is SAVISQKPSRDICQRGTSLTIQCQVDSQVTMMFWYRQQPGQSLTLIATANQGSEATYESGFVIDKFPISRPNLTFSTLTVSNMSPEDSSIYLCSVEGNTEAFFGQGTRLTVV.

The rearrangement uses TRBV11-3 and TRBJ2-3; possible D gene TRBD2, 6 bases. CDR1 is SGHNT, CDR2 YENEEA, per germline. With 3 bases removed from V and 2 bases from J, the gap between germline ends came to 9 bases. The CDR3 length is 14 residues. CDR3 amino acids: CASSFGSTTDTQYF. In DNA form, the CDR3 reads TGTGCCAGCAGCTTCGGGAGTACCACAGATACGCAGTATTTT.

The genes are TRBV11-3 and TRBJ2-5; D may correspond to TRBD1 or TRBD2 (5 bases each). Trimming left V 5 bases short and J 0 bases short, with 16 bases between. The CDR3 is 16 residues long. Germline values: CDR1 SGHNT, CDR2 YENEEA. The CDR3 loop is CASSHSLRDHQETQYF. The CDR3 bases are TGTGCCAGCAGCCACAGCCTCCGGGACCACCAAGAGACCCAGTACTTC.

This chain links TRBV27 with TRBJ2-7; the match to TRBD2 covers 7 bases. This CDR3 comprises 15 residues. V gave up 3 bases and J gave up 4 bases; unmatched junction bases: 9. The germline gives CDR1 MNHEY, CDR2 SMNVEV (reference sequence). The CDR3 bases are TGTGCCAGCAGTTTGACACGGGGGGACGTTTACGAGCAGTACTTC. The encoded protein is CASSLTRGDVYEQYF.

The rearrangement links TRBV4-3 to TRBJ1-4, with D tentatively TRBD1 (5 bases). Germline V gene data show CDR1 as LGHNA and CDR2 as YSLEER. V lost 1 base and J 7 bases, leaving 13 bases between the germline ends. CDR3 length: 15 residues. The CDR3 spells CASSQGAAGGEKLFF. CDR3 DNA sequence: TGCGCCAGCAGCCAAGGGGCAGCTGGGGGTGAAAAACTGTTTTTT.

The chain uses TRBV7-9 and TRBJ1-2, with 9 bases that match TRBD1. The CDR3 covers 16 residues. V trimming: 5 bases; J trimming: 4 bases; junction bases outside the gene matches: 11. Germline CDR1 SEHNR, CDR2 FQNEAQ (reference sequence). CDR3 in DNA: TGTGCCAGCAGCGGTAAACAGGGGGCGGTTGTCTATGGCTACACCTTC. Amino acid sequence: CASSGKQGAVVYGYTF.

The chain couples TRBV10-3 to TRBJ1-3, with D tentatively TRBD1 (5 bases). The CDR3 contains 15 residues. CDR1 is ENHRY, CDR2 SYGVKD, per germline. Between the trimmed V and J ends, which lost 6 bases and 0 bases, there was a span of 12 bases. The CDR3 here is CAIRVVTGSGNTIYF. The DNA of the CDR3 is TGTGCCATCAGGGTCGTCACAGGCTCTGGAAACACCATATATTTT.

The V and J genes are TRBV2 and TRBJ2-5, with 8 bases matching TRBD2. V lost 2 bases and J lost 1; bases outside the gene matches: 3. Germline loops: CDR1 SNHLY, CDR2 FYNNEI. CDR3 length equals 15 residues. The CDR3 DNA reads TGTGCCAGCAGTGAACTAGCGGGTTTCCAAGAGACCCAGTACTTC. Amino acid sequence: CASSELAGFQETQYF.

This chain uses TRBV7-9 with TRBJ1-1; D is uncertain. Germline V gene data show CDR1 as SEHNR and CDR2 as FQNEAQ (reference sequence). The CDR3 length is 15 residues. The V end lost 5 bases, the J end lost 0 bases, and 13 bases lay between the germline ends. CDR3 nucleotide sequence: TGTGCCAGCAGCCCCGTCCTATACTTGAACACTGAAGCTTTCTTT. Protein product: CASSPVLYLNTEAFF.

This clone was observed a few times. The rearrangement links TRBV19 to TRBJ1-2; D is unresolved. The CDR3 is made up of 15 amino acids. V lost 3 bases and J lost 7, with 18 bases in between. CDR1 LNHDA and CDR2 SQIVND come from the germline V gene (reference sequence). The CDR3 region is CASSIQAPPPSGYTF. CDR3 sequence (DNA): TGTGCCAGTAGTATCCAAGCGCCCCCGCCCTCTGGCTACACCTTC. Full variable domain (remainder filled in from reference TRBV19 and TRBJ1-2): DGGITQSPKYLFRKEGQNVTLSCEQNLNHDAMYWYRQDPGQGLRLIYYSQIVNDFQKGDIAEGYSVSREKKESFPLTVTSAQKNPTAFYLCASSIQAPPPSGYTFGSGTRLTVV.

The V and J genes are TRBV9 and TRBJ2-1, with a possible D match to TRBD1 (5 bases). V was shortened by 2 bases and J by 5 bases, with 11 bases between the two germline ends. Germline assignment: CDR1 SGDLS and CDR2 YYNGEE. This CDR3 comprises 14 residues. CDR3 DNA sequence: TGTGCCAGCAGCGTCAAGGGGCTACACAATGAGCAGTTCTTC. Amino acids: CASSVKGLHNEQFF.

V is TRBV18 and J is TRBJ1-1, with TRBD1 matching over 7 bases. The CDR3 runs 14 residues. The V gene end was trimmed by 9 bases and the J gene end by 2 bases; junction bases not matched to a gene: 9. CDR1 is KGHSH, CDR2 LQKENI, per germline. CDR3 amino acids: CARQRGRGNTEAFF. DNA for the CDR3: TGTGCCAGGCAGAGGGGGCGCGGTAACACTGAAGCTTTCTTT.

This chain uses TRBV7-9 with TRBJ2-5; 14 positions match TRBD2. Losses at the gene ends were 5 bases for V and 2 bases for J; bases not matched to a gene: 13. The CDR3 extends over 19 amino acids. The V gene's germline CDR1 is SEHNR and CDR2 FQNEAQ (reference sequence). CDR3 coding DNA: TGTGCCAGCAGCCGCTTGATGGGGACTAGCGGGAGAGGGCAAGAGACCCAGTACTTC. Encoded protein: CASSRLMGTSGRGQETQYF.

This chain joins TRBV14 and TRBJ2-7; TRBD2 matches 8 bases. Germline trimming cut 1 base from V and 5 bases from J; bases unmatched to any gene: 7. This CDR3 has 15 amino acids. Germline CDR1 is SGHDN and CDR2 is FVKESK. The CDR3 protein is CASSQVGREGNEQYF. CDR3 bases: TGTGCCAGCAGCCAAGTGGGCCGGGAGGGCAACGAGCAGTACTTC. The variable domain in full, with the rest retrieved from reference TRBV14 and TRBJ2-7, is EAGVTQFPSHSVIEKGQTVTLRCDPISGHDNLYWYRRVMGKEIKFLLHFVKESKQDESGMPNNRFLAERTGGTYSTLKVQPAELEDSGVYFCASSQVGREGNEQYFGPGTRLTVT.

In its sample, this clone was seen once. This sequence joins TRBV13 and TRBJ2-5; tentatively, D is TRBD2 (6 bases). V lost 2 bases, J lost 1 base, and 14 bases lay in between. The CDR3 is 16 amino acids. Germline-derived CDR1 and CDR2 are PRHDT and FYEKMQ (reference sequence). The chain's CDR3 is CASSLLEGRFQETQYF. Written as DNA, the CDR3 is TGTGCCAGCAGCTTATTGGAAGGGAGGTTCCAAGAGACCCAGTACTTC.

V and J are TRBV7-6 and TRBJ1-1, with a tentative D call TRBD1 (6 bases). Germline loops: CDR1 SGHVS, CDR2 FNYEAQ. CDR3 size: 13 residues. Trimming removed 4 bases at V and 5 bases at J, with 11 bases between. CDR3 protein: CASSYNRVTEAFF. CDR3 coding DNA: TGTGCCAGCAGCTATAACAGGGTAACTGAAGCTTTCTTT.

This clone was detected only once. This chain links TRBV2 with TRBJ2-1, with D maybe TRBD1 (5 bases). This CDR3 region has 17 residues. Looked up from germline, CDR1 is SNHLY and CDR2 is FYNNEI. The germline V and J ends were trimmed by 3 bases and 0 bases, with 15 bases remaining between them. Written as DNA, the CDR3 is TGTGCCAGCAGTGAGACAGTTTCCCCATACTCCTACAATGAGCAGTTCTTC. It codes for CASSETVSPYSYNEQFF.

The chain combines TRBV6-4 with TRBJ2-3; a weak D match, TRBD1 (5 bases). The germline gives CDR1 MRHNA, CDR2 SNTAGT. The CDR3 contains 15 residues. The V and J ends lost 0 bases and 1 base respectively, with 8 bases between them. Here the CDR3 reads CASSDSIRGTDTQYF. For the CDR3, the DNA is TGTGCCAGCAGTGACTCGATCAGGGGCACAGATACGCAGTATTTT.